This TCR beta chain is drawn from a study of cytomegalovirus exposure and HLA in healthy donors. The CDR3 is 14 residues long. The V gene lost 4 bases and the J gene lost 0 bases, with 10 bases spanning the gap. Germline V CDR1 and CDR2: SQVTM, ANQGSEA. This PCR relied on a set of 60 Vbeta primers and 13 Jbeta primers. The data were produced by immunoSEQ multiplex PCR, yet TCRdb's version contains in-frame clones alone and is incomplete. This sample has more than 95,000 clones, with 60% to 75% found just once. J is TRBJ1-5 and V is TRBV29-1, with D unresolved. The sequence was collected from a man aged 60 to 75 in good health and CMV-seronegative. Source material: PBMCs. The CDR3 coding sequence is TGCAGCGTTGCGACGGGGAATAGCAATCAGCCCCAGCATTTT. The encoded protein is CSVATGNSNQPQHF. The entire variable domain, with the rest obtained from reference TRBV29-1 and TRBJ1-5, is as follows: SAVISQKPSRDICQRGTSLTIQCQVDSQVTMMFWYRQQPGQSLTLIATANQGSEATYESGFVIDKFPISRPNLTFSTLTVSNMSPEDSSIYLCSVATGNSNQPQHFGDGTRLSIL.